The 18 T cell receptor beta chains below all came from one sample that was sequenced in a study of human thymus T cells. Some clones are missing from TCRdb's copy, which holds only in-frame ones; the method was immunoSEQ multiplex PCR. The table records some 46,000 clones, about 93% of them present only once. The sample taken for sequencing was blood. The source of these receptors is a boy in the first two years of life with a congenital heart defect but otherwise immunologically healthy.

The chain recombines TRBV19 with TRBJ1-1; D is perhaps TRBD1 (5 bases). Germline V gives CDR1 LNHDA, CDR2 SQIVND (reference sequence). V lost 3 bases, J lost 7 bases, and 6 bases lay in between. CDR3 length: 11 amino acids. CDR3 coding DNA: TGTGCCAGTAGTATGAGGGGTGAAGCTTTCTTT. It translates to CASSMRGEAFF.

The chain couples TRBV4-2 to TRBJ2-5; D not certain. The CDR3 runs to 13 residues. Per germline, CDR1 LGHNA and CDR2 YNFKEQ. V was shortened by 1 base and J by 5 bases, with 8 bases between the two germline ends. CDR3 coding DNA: TGTGCCAGCAGCCAAGGGGTCACCGAGACCCAGTACTTC. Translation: CASSQGVTETQYF.

Here the CDR3 reads CASSLEQGGNSPLHF. In nucleotides, the CDR3 is TGTGCCAGCAGCTTAGAACAGGGAGGGAATTCACCCCTCCACTTT. The chain joins TRBV7-3 to TRBJ1-6; possibly TRBD1 for D (6 bases). The CDR3 has 15 residues. Per the germline V gene, CDR1 is SGHTA and CDR2 is FQGTGA. Trimming cost V 2 bases and J 7 bases, with 12 bases left between them.

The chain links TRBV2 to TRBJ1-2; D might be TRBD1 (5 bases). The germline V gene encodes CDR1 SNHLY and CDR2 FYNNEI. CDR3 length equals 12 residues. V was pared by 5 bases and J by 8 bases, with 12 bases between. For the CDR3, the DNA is TGTGCCAGCAGTATGACAGAGGTCGGCTACACCTTC. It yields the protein CASSMTEVGYTF.

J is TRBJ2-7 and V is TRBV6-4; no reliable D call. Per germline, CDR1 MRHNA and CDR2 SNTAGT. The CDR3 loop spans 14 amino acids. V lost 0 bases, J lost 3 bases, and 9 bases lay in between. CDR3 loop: CASSDSTGFYEQYF. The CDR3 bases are TGTGCCAGCAGTGACTCGACGGGCTTCTACGAGCAGTACTTC.

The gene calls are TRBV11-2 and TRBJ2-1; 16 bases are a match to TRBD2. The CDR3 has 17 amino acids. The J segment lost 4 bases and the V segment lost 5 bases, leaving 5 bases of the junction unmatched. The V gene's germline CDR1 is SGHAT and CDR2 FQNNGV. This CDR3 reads CASSLGLAGGLYNEQFF. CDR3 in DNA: TGTGCCAGCAGCCTGGGACTAGCGGGGGGGCTGTACAATGAGCAGTTCTTC. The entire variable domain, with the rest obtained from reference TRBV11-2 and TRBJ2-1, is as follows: EAGVAQSPRYKIIEKRQSVAFWCNPISGHATLYWYQQILGQGPKLLIQFQNNGVVDDSQLPKDRFSAERLKGVDSTLKIQPAKLEDSAVYLCASSLGLAGGLYNEQFFGPGTRLTVL.

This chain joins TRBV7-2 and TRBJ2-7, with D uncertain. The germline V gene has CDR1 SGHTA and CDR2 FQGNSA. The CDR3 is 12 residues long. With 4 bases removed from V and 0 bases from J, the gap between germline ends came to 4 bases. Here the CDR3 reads CASSWYSYEQYF. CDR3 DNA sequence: TGTGCCAGCAGCTGGTACTCCTACGAGCAGTACTTC.

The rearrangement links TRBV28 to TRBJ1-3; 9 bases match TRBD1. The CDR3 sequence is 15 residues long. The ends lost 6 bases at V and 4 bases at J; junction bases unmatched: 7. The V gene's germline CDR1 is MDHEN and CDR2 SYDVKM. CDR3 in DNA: TGTGCCAGCAGCGATGGCGGGACAGGGGGAAACACCATATATTTT. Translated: CASSDGGTGGNTIYF.

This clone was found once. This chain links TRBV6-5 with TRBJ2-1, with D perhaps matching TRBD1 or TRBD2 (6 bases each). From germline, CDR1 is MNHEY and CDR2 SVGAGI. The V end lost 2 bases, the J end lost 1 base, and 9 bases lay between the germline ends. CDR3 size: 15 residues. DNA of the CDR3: TGTGCCAGCAGTTACAAAGGGGGGTCCTACAATGAGCAGTTCTTC. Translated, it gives CASSYKGGSYNEQFF.

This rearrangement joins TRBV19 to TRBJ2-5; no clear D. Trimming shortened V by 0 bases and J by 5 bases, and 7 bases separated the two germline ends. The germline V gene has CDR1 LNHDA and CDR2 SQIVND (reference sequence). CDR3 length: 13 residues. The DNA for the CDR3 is TGTGCCAGTAGTATAGATTACGGGGAGACCCAGTACTTC. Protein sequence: CASSIDYGETQYF.

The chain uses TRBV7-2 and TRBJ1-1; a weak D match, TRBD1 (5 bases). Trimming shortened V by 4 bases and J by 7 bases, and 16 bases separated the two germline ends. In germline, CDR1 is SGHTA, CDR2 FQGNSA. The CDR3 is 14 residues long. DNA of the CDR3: TGTGCCAGCAGCTATGCGGGGGGAGGCGATGAAGCTTTCTTT. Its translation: CASSYAGGGDEAFF.

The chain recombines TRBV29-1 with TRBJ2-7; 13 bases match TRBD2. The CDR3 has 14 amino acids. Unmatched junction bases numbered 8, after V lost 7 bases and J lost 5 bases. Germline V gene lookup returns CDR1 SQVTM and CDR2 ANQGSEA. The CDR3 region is CSALLAGGHHEQYF. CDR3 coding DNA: TGCAGCGCCCTACTAGCGGGGGGGCACCACGAGCAGTACTTC.

For the CDR3, the DNA is TGTGCCAGCAGCTTGGCAGGCTTCGGGGGCGAAAAACTGTTTTTT. Protein: CASSLAGFGGEKLFF. This chain connects TRBV5-4 to TRBJ1-4, with D perhaps TRBD1 (6 bases). Trimming shortened V by 0 bases and J by 8 bases, and 14 bases separated the two germline ends. Per the germline V gene, CDR1 is SGHNT and CDR2 is YYREEE (reference sequence). This CDR3 is 15 amino acids long.

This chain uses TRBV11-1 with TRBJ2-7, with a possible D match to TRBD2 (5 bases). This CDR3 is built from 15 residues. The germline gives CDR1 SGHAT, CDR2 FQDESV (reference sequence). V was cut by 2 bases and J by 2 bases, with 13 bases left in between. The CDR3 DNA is TGTGCCAGCAGCTTAAGGAGGACGGCTACCTACGAGCAGTACTTC. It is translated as CASSLRRTATYEQYF.

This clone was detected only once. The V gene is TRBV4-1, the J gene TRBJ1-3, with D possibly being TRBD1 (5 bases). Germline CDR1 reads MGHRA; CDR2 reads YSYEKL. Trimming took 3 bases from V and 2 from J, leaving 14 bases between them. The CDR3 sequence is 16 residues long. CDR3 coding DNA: TGCGCCAGCAGCCACCCCGGGACGTCCACTGGAAACACCATATATTTT. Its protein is CASSHPGTSTGNTIYF.

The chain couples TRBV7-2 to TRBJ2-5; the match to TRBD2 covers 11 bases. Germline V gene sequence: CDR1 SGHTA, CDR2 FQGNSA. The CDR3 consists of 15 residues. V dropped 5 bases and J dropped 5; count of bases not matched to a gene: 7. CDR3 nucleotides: TGTGCCAGCAGCCGTAGCGGGGGGGCCGGGGAGACCCAGTACTTC. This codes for CASSRSGGAGETQYF. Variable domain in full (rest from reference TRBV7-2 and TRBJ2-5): GAGVSQSPSNKVTEKGKDVELRCDPISGHTALYWYRQSLGQGLEFLIYFQGNSAPDKSGLPSDRFSAERTGGSVSTLTIQRTQQEDSAVYLCASSRSGGAGETQYFGPGTRLLVL.

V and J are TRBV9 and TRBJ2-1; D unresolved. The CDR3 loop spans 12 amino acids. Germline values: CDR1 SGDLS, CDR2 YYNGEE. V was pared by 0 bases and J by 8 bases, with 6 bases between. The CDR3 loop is CASSVGGYEQFF. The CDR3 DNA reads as TGTGCCAGCAGCGTAGGAGGATATGAGCAGTTCTTC.

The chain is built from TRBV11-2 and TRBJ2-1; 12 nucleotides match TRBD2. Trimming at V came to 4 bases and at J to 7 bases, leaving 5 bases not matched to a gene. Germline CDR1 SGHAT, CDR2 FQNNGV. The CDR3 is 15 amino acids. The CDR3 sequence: CASSSGLAGFNEQFF. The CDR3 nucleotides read TGTGCCAGCAGCTCCGGACTAGCGGGGTTTAATGAGCAGTTCTTC.